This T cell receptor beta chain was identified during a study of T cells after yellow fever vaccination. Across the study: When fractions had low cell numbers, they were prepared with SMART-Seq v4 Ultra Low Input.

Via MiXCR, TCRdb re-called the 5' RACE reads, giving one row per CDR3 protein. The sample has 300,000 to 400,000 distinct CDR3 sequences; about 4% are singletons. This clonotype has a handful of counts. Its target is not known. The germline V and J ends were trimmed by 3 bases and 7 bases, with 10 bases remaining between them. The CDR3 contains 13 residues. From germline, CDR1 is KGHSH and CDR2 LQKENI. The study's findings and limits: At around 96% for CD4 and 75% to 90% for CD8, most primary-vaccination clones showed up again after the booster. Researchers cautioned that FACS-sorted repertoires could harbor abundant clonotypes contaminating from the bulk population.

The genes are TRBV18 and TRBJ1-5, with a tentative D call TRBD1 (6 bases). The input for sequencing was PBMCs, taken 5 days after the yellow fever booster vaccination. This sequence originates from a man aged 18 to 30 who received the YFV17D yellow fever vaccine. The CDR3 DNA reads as TGTGCCAGCTCACCGGGGGCGAAGCAGCCCCAGCATTTT. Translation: CASSPGAKQPQHF.